The 31 T cell receptor beta chains below were found in one sample sequenced in a study of blood T cell repertoires in COVID-19. Method: immunoSEQ multiplex PCR; TCRdb's copy keeps in-frame clones and lacks some. The sample has roughly 150,000 clones, approximately 86% seen once; the top ten hold roughly 18%. Sequencing was carried out using PBMCs or T cells enriched from blood (not recorded which). The receptor set was obtained from a man between 60 and 75 years old who had recovered from COVID-19.

This clone was found once. CDR3 in amino acids: CSVNRANTGELFF. In DNA, the CDR3 is TGCAGCGTCAACCGGGCGAACACCGGGGAGCTGTTTTTT. The rearrangement uses TRBV29-1 and TRBJ2-2; D is unclear. The germline V and J ends were trimmed by 6 bases and 0 bases, with 8 bases remaining between them. The germline gives CDR1 SQVTM, CDR2 ANQGSEA. This CDR3 contains 13 residues.

The chain has TRBV29-1 and TRBJ2-2, with a tentative D call TRBD1 (5 bases). The CDR3 contains 15 residues. The germline CDR1 and CDR2 sequences are SQVTM and ANQGSEA. Deletions cut 4 bases from V and 1 base from J, with 13 bases between. Here the CDR3 reads CSVAVGPLNTGELFF. Here the CDR3 DNA reads TGCAGCGTTGCGGTGGGGCCGCTGAACACCGGGGAGCTGTTTTTT.

With regard to this clone: The identical CDR3 is also encoded by other nucleotide sequences in the sample. The chain is built from TRBV7-6 and TRBJ2-7, with D perhaps TRBD2 (5 bases). The V gene lost 1 base and the J gene lost 3 bases, with 10 bases spanning the gap. Germline V gene sequence: CDR1 SGHVS, CDR2 FNYEAQ. CDR3 length equals 14 residues. CDR3 DNA: TGTGCCAGCAGCTTAGTCCCGGGGAACTACGAGCAGTACTTC. It yields the protein CASSLVPGNYEQYF.

The chain has TRBV10-3 and TRBJ2-7; 9 bases match TRBD1. The CDR3 is made up of 15 amino acids. Germline CDR1 reads ENHRY; CDR2 reads SYGVKD. With 6 bases clipped from V and 2 bases from J, the junction kept 8 bases outside the gene matches. The CDR3 reads CAISPGQGITYEQYF. The CDR3, as DNA: TGTGCCATCAGCCCCGGACAGGGGATCACCTACGAGCAGTACTTC.

For the CDR3, the DNA is TGTGCCAGCAGCTTAGTGACAGGGTTTGGAAACACCATATATTTT. Protein sequence: CASSLVTGFGNTIYF. The gene calls are TRBV7-9 and TRBJ1-3; 7 positions match TRBD1. After removal of 1 base from V and 3 bases from J, the junction contained 3 bases not matched to a gene. Germline V lookup: CDR1 SEHNR, CDR2 FQNEAQ (reference sequence). The CDR3 runs 15 residues.

The V and J genes are TRBV28 and TRBJ2-1; 7 positions match TRBD1. This CDR3 is 16 amino acids long. The junction had 12 bases not matched to a gene; V was cut back by 6 bases and J by 4 bases. Germline V gives CDR1 MDHEN, CDR2 SYDVKM. This CDR3 is CASSPFRDRPYNEQFF. The CDR3 DNA reads TGTGCCAGCAGCCCTTTCCGGGACAGACCTTACAATGAGCAGTTCTTC.

CDR3 nucleotides: TGTGCCAGTAGCCAACAGGGCTATCAGCCCCAGCATTTT. Amino acids: CASSQQGYQPQHF. The chain couples TRBV19 to TRBJ1-5; possible D gene TRBD1, 6 bases. CDR1 and CDR2 from the germline V gene are LNHDA and SQIVND (reference sequence). Between the trimmed V and J ends, which lost 6 bases and 5 bases, there was a span of 11 bases. This CDR3 has 13 amino acids.

Only one count was recorded for this clone. This chain connects TRBV14 to TRBJ2-4; 7 positions agree with TRBD1. There are 14 residues in the CDR3. V lost 1 base, J lost 8 bases, and 5 bases stayed unmatched. Germline V CDR1 and CDR2: SGHDN, FVKESK. CDR3: CASSQAGQFDIQYF. CDR3 DNA: TGTGCCAGCAGCCAAGCGGGACAGTTTGACATTCAGTACTTC.

This chain uses TRBV7-9 with TRBJ1-5; a weak D match, TRBD1 (6 bases). Germline CDR1 reads SEHNR; CDR2 reads FQNEAQ (reference sequence). The length of the CDR3 is 18 residues. Trimming pared 1 base from V and 3 bases from J, leaving 19 bases between. CDR3 residues: CASSLGGRAGAINQPQHF. The DNA of the CDR3 is TGTGCCAGCAGCTTAGGGGGTAGAGCAGGGGCTATCAATCAGCCCCAGCATTTT.

The chain links TRBV5-5 to TRBJ1-2; a weak D match, TRBD1 (6 bases). The V end lost 2 bases, the J end lost 8 bases, and 10 bases lay between the germline ends. Germline values: CDR1 SGHKS, CDR2 YYEKEE (reference sequence). The CDR3 covers 12 residues. The CDR3 DNA follows: TGTGCCAGCAGCTTCACCCAGGGGGGCTACACCTTC. Translation: CASSFTQGGYTF.

The genes are TRBV14 and TRBJ1-1; TRBD1 is a possible D gene (5 bases). Germline assignment: CDR1 SGHDN and CDR2 FVKESK. The ends were cut back, 3 bases at V and 3 bases at J, with 20 bases in the middle. This CDR3 has 17 residues. In DNA, the CDR3 is TGTGCCAGCAGCCATCGGGGGGGGGTCAGATTGGACACTGAAGCTTTCTTT. This gives the protein CASSHRGGVRLDTEAFF.

The chain employs TRBV6-5 and TRBJ1-1; possible D gene TRBD1, 5 bases. The CDR3 runs 13 residues. V lost 6 bases and J 7 bases, leaving 15 bases between the germline ends. Germline V gene data show CDR1 as MNHEY and CDR2 as SVGAGI. The CDR3 nucleotides read TGTGCCAGCAGGCGGGACGTTCTTGGTGAAGCTTTCTTT. This gives the protein CASRRDVLGEAFF.

V usage is TRBV12-3 or TRBV12-4 and J usage is TRBJ1-6; D remains unclear. V lost 5 bases and J lost 13, with 15 bases in between. The CDR3 runs to 13 residues. The CDR3 DNA reads TGTGCCAGCAGTAATACGAGGCCTTCGCCCCTCCACTTT. It encodes CASSNTRPSPLHF.

The rearrangement links TRBV5-8 to TRBJ1-4; D unresolved. CDR1 and CDR2 from the germline V gene are SGHTS and YDEGEE. This CDR3 comprises 15 residues. V gave up 0 bases and J gave up 5 bases, with 11 bases separating them. The DNA of the CDR3 is TGTGCCAGCAGCTTGGTATGGAGGGAAAATGAAAAACTGTTTTTT. Protein product: CASSLVWRENEKLFF. The complete variable domain, with remaining parts taken from reference TRBV5-8 and TRBJ1-4, reads EAGVTQSPTHLIKTRGQQATLRCSPISGHTSVYWYQQALGLGLQFLLWYDEGEERNRGNFPPRFSGRQFPNYSSELNVNALELEDSALYLCASSLVWRENEKLFFGSGTQLSVL.

This chain joins TRBV27 and TRBJ2-2; 8 nucleotides match TRBD1. Germline V gene lookup returns CDR1 MNHEY and CDR2 SMNVEV (reference sequence). CDR3 length: 14 residues. The junction had 6 bases not matched to a gene; V was cut back by 5 bases and J by 7 bases. In DNA form, the CDR3 reads TGTGCCAGCAGTACCCGACAGGGGAACGGGGAGCTGTTTTTT. Protein sequence: CASSTRQGNGELFF.

The chain combines TRBV6-5 with TRBJ2-7, with D maybe TRBD1 (5 bases). V lost 0 bases to trimming and J lost 7 bases, with 16 bases between them. Germline V lookup: CDR1 MNHEY, CDR2 SVGAGI. The CDR3 extends over 15 amino acids. DNA for the CDR3: TGTGCCAGCAGTTACTCGCAGGGTAAATTTCCGGAGCAGTACTTC. Translation: CASSYSQGKFPEQYF.

The rearrangement joins TRBV2 to TRBJ1-6, with 11 bases aligning to TRBD1. V shed 7 bases, J shed 9 bases, and the junction held 8 bases outside the gene matches. This CDR3 region has 15 residues. Germline CDR1 and CDR2: SNHLY and FYNNEI. The CDR3 nucleotides read TGTGCCAGCACCGGGACAGGGGGATACGGTTCACCCCTCCACTTT. Translated: CASTGTGGYGSPLHF.

The gene calls are TRBV30 and TRBJ2-7; 8 nucleotides align to TRBD2. With V trimmed by 0 bases and J by 4 bases, 5 bases remained unmatched. Germline CDR1 and CDR2: GTSNPN and SVGIG (reference sequence). This CDR3 is 14 amino acids long. The CDR3: CAWSVGGASYEQYF. The CDR3 DNA is TGTGCCTGGAGTGTCGGGGGGGCCTCGTACGAGCAGTACTTC.

Written as DNA, the CDR3 is TGTGCCAGCAGCCAGAATAGCAGGGACAATGAGCAGTTCTTC. Residues: CASSQNSRDNEQFF. This rearrangement joins TRBV3-1 (or the pseudogene TRBV3-2) to TRBJ2-1; possible D gene TRBD1, 5 bases. CDR1 LGHDT and CDR2 YNNKEL come from the germline V gene (reference sequence). The CDR3 totals 14 residues. V lost 3 bases, J lost 5 bases, and 11 bases lay in between.

The rearrangement uses TRBV9 and TRBJ2-2; 10 bases are shared with TRBD1. Germline V gene lookup returns CDR1 SGDLS and CDR2 YYNGEE. The CDR3 loop spans 15 amino acids. The J segment lost 7 bases and the V segment lost 2 bases, leaving 5 bases of the junction unmatched. The CDR3 sequence: CASSVGQGYNGELFF. DNA of the CDR3: TGTGCCAGCAGCGTGGGACAGGGGTATAACGGGGAGCTGTTTTTT. Full variable domain (remainder filled in from reference TRBV9 and TRBJ2-2): DSGVTQTPKHLITATGQRVTLRCSPRSGDLSVYWYQQSLDQGLQFLIQYYNGEERAKGNILERFSAQQFPDLHSELNLSSLELGDSALYFCASSVGQGYNGELFFGEGSRLTVL.

The J gene is TRBJ2-1, the V gene TRBV7-9; 7 bases map to TRBD2. The length of the CDR3 is 15 residues. V shed 1 base and J 3 bases; nucleotides not matched to a gene: 3. The V gene's germline CDR1 is SEHNR and CDR2 FQNEAQ (reference sequence). CDR3 residues: CASSLGGGIYNEQFF. Here the CDR3 DNA reads TGTGCCAGCAGCTTAGGCGGGGGAATCTACAATGAGCAGTTCTTC.

The chain uses TRBV28 and TRBJ1-2; D remains unclear. This CDR3 region has 14 residues. Trimming pared 7 bases from V and 5 bases from J, leaving 17 bases between. Germline CDR1 reads MDHEN; CDR2 reads SYDVKM. As DNA, the CDR3 is TGTGCCAGCATGCAGCGTTCCTCCCATTATGGCTACACCTTC. Amino acid sequence: CASMQRSSHYGYTF.

The V call is TRBV11-2, the J call TRBJ2-3, with 10 bases matching TRBD1. The junction had 17 bases not matched to a gene; V was cut back by 4 bases and J by 4 bases. The CDR3 runs to 19 residues. CDR1 is SGHAT and CDR2 is FQNNGV in the germline V gene. The CDR3 spells CASSSKFTGTGAPPDTQYF. The CDR3 DNA sequence: TGTGCCAGCAGCTCTAAATTTACCGGGACAGGGGCTCCCCCAGATACGCAGTATTTT.

This clone was observed a few times. The J gene is TRBJ2-7, the V gene TRBV20-1, with a tentative D call TRBD1 (5 bases). Germline values: CDR1 DFQATT, CDR2 SNEGSKA (reference sequence). This CDR3 is 11 amino acids long. V lost 5 bases and J 7 bases, leaving 12 bases between the germline ends. CDR3 sequence (DNA): TGCAGTGCTGGACAAGGGTTGGAGCAGTACTTC. Protein product: CSAGQGLEQYF.

In nucleotides, the CDR3 is TGTGCCAGTTGGGACAGGAGAGGGTCTGGGGCCAACGTCCTGACTTTC. Amino acids: CASWDRRGSGANVLTF. The J gene is TRBJ2-6, the V gene TRBV19; TRBD1 matches at 8 bases. Germline V gene sequence: CDR1 LNHDA, CDR2 SQIVND (reference sequence). V was pared by 8 bases and J by 1 base, with 7 bases of the junction left unmatched. The CDR3 runs 16 residues.

This clone was counted a single time. The rearrangement links TRBV19 to TRBJ1-1; 8 bases fit TRBD1. Germline V gives CDR1 LNHDA, CDR2 SQIVND (reference sequence). The CDR3 spans 15 residues. J gave up 3 bases and V 2 bases, and 5 bases lay outside the gene matches. The CDR3 loop is CASSISTGVDTEAFF. The CDR3 bases are TGTGCCAGTAGTATATCGACAGGGGTGGACACTGAAGCTTTCTTT.

V gene TRBV27 combines with J gene TRBJ1-3; D not resolved. The CDR3 contains 16 residues. V was shortened by 5 bases and J by 0 bases, with 14 bases between the two germline ends. Looked up from germline, CDR1 is MNHEY and CDR2 is SMNVEV (reference sequence). The chain's CDR3 is CASSRTLIDSGNTIYF. As DNA, the CDR3 is TGTGCCAGCAGTCGTACCCTCATAGACTCTGGAAACACCATATATTTT.

V is TRBV18 and J is TRBJ2-6; no clear D gene. The germline CDR1 and CDR2 sequences are KGHSH and LQKENI. The ends were cut back, 0 bases at V and 0 bases at J, with 6 bases in the middle. This CDR3 has 16 amino acids. In DNA, the CDR3 is TGTGCCAGCTCACCACCATCAGGCTCTGGGGCCAACGTCCTGACTTTC. Amino acid sequence: CASSPPSGSGANVLTF.

The V and J genes are TRBV5-1 and TRBJ1-1; D gene unclear. Trimming removed 0 bases at V and 3 bases at J, with 6 bases between. Germline assignment: CDR1 SGHRS and CDR2 YFSETQ. The CDR3 has 13 residues. CDR3 coding DNA: TGCGCCAGCAGCTTGGAGCTCTACACTGAAGCTTTCTTT. Residues: CASSLELYTEAFF. Drawing the rest from reference TRBV5-1 and TRBJ1-1, the complete variable domain is KAGVTQTPRYLIKTRGQQVTLSCSPISGHRSVSWYQQTPGQGLQFLFEYFSETQRNKGNFPGRFSGRQFSNSRSEMNVSTLELGDSALYLCASSLELYTEAFFGQGTRLTVV.

The V call is TRBV7-6, the J call TRBJ2-1, with a tentative D call TRBD1 (5 bases). The V end was cut by 5 bases, the J end by 0 bases, with 17 bases between. Germline CDR1 SGHVS, CDR2 FNYEAQ. The CDR3 is 17 amino acids. The CDR3 bases are TGTGCCAGCAGCCCCCACCCTAACAGGAGCTCCTACAATGAGCAGTTCTTC. Its translation: CASSPHPNRSSYNEQFF.

This clone has just a few counts. The chain employs TRBV11-3 and TRBJ2-1; TRBD2 agrees at 10 bases. With V trimmed by 4 bases and J by 9 bases, 12 bases remained unmatched. In germline, CDR1 is SGHNT, CDR2 YENEEA. This CDR3 has 16 residues. CDR3 bases: TGTGCCAGCAGCTCCCCATATGGGCTAGCGGGAGCTGAGCAGTTCTTC. This encodes CASSSPYGLAGAEQFF.